This T cell receptor beta chain was observed in a study of blood T cell repertoires in COVID-19. CDR3 length equals 13 residues. V was shortened by 7 bases and J by 0 bases, with 9 bases between the two germline ends. Per the original data handling: Amplification of reference gene primers was used by the study to estimate nucleated cell counts. Produced via immunoSEQ multiplex PCR; TCRdb's table is partial and in-frame only. V and J calls and clone size are those listed in that table; D and trimming were worked out from the DNA. The data contain approximately 200,000 clones, 94% of them singletons. The source is a man aged 25-45 years with COVID-19, enrolled during active disease. The rearrangement joins TRBV12-3 or TRBV12-4 to TRBJ1-1, with D uncertain. Sequencing was done on a sample of peripheral blood. CDR3 residues: CASKREVNTEAFF. As DNA, the CDR3 is TGTGCCAGCAAGAGAGAGGTGAACACTGAAGCTTTCTTT.